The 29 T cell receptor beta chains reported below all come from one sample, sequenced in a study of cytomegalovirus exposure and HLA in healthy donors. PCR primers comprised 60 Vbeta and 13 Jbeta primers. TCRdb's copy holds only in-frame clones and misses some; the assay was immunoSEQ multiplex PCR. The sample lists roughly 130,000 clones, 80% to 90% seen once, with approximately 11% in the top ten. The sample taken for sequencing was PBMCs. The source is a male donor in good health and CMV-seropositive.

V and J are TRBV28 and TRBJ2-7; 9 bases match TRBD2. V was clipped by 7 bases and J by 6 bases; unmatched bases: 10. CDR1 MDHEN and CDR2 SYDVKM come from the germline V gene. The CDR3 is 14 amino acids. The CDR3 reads CASINGLAGTEQYF. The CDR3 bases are TGTGCCAGCATAAATGGGCTAGCGGGAACCGAGCAGTACTTC.

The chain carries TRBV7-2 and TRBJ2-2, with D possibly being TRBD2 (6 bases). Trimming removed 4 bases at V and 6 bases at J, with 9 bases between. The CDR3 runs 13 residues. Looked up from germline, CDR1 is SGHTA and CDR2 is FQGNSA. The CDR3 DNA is TGTGCCAGCAGCTGGAGGGAGGCCGGGGAGCTGTTTTTT. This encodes CASSWREAGELFF.

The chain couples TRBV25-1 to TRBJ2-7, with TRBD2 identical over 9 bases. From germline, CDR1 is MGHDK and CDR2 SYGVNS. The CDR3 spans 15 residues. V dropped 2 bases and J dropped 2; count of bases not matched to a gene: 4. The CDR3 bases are TGTGCCAGCAGTGAAAGGTCTAGCGGGACCTACGAGCAGTACTTC. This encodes CASSERSSGTYEQYF.

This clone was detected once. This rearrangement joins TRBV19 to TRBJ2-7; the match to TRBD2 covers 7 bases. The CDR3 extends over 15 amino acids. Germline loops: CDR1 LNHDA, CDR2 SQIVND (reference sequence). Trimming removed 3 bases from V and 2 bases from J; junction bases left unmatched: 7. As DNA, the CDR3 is TGTGCCAGTAGTATTTTAGCGGGCAAAGCCTACGAGCAGTACTTC. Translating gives CASSILAGKAYEQYF.

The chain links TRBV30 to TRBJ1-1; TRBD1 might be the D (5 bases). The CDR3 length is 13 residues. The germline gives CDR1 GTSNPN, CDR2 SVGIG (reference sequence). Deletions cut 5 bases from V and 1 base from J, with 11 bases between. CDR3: CAWEDSRNTEAFF. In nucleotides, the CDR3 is TGTGCCTGGGAAGACAGTCGGAACACTGAAGCTTTCTTT.

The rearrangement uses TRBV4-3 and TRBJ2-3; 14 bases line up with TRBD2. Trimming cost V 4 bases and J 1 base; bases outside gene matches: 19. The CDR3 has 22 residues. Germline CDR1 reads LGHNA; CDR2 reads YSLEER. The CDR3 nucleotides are TGCGCCAGCAGCCGACAGGGGGCGACTAGCGGGAGGGCCCCCCACCGCACAGATACGCAGTATTTT. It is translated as CASSRQGATSGRAPHRTDTQYF.

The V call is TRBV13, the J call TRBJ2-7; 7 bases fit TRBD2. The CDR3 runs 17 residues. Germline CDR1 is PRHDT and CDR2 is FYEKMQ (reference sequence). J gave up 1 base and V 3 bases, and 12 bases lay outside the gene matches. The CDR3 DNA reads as TGTGCCAGCAGCTTCCTGGCGGGCGGGAGTCCTTCCTACGAGCAGTACTTC. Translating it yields CASSFLAGGSPSYEQYF.

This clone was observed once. The CDR3 spells CASSLWSGTSKNIQYF. The CDR3 DNA sequence: TGTGCCAGCAGTTTGTGGAGCGGGACGAGCAAAAACATTCAGTACTTC. The chain uses TRBV28 and TRBJ2-4, with TRBD2 identical over 7 bases. This CDR3 is 16 amino acids long. After removal of 3 bases from V and 3 bases from J, the junction contained 8 bases not matched to a gene. CDR1 and CDR2 from the germline V gene are MDHEN and SYDVKM. Filled out from reference TRBV28 and TRBJ2-4, the complete variable domain reads DVKVTQSSRYLVKRTGEKVFLECVQDMDHENMFWYRQDPGLGLRLIYFSYDVKMKEKGDIPEGYSVSREKKERFSLILESASTNQTSMYLCASSLWSGTSKNIQYFGAGTRLSVL.

CDR3 protein: CASSPSGGQGDNEQFF. The CDR3 DNA sequence: TGTGCCAGCAGTCCTTCCGGGGGACAGGGGGACAATGAGCAGTTCTTC. This chain uses TRBV28 with TRBJ2-1, with 11 bases matching TRBD1. The J segment lost 5 bases and the V segment lost 5 bases, leaving 8 bases of the junction unmatched. Germline V gene data show CDR1 as MDHEN and CDR2 as SYDVKM. The CDR3 has 16 amino acids.

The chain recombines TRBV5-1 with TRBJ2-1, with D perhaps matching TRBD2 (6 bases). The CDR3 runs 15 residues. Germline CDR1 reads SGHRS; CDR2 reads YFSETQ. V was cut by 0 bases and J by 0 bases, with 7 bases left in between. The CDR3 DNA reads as TGCGCCAGCAGCTTGGTCGGGAGCTCCTACAATGAGCAGTTCTTC. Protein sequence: CASSLVGSSYNEQFF.

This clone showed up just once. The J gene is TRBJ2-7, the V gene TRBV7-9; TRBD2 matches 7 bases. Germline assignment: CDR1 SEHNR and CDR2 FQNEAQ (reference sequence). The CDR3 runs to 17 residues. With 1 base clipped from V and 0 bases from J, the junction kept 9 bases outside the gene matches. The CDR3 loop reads CASSLGLSGTISYEQYF. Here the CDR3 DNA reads TGTGCCAGCAGCTTAGGATTGAGCGGGACGATCTCCTACGAGCAGTACTTC.

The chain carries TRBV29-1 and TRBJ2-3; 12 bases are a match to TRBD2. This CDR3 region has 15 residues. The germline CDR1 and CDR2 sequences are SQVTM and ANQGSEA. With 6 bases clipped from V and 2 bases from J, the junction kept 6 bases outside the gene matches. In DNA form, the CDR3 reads TGCAGCGTGCAGGGACTAGCGGGCTTCACAGATACGCAGTATTTT. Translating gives CSVQGLAGFTDTQYF.

The CDR3 spells CASRPTSPKQFF. CDR3 nucleotides: TGTGCCAGCAGACCGACTAGCCCGAAGCAGTTCTTC. The rearrangement joins TRBV28 to TRBJ2-1; 7 bases agree with TRBD2. The CDR3 loop spans 12 amino acids. With 6 bases clipped from V and 11 bases from J, the junction kept 7 bases outside the gene matches. Germline V gene data show CDR1 as MDHEN and CDR2 as SYDVKM.

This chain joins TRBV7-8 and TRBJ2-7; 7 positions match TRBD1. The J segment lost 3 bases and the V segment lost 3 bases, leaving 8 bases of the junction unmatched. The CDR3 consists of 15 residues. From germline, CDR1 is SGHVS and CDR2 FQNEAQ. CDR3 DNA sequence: TGTGCCAGCAGCTTGTCGGGACAGCCTTTCTACGAGCAGTACTTC. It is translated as CASSLSGQPFYEQYF. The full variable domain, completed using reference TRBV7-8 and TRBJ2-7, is GAGVSQSPRYKVAKRGQDVALRCDPISGHVSLFWYQQALGQGPEFLTYFQNEAQLDKSGLPSDRFFAERPEGSVSTLKIQRTQQEDSAVYLCASSLSGQPFYEQYFGPGTRLTVT.

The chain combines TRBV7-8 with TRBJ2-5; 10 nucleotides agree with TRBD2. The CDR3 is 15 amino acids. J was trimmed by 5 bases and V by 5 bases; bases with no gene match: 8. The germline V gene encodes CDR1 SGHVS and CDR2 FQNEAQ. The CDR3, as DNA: TGTGCCAGCAGCAACCAGCGGGAGGGGGAGGAGACCCAGTACTTC. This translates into CASSNQREGEETQYF.

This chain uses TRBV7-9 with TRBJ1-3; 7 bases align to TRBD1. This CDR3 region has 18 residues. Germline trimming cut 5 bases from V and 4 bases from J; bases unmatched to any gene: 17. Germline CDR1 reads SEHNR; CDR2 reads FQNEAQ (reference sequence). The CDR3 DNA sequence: TGTGCCAGCAGCCATAGGACAGGCGCCGGAGTGGTGGGAAACACCATATATTTT. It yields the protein CASSHRTGAGVVGNTIYF.

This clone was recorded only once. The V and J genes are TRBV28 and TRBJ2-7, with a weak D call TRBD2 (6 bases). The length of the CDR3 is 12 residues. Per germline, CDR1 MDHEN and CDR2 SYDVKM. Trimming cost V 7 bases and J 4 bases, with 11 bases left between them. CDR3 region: CASTYAGYEQYF. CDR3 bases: TGTGCCAGCACCTACGCGGGGTACGAGCAGTACTTC.

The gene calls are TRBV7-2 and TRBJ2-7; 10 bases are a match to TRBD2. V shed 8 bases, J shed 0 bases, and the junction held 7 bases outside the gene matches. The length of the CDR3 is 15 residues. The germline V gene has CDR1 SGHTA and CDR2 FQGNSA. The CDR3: CASGSSGSSSYEQYF. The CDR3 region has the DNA TGTGCCAGCGGTTCTAGCGGGAGCAGCTCCTACGAGCAGTACTTC.

CDR3 sequence (DNA): TGTGCCACCGCGACAGATAACTATGGCTACACCTTC. It is translated as CATATDNYGYTF. The rearrangement uses TRBV19 and TRBJ1-2, with D possibly TRBD1 on 5 matching bases. The V and J ends lost 10 bases and 1 base respectively, with 10 bases between them. CDR1 is LNHDA and CDR2 is SQIVND in the germline V gene (reference sequence). The CDR3 extends over 12 amino acids.

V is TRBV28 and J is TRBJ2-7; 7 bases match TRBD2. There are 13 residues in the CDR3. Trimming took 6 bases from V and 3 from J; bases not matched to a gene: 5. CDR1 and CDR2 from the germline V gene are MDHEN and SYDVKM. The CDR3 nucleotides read TGTGCCAGCAGAAGCGGGATTCTCTACGAGCAGTACTTC. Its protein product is CASRSGILYEQYF.

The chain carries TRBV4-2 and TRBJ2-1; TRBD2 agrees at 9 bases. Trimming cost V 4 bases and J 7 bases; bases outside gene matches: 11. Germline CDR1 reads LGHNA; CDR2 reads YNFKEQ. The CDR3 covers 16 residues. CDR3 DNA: TGTGCCAGCAGCCCCCAACCTAGCGGGAATGGTAATGAGCAGTTCTTC. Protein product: CASSPQPSGNGNEQFF.

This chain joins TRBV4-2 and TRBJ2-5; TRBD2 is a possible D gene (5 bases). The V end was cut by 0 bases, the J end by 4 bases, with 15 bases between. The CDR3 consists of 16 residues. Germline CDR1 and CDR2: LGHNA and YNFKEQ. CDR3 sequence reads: CASSQEPAPRGETQYF. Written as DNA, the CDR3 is TGTGCCAGCAGCCAAGAACCGGCCCCTCGGGGAGAGACCCAGTACTTC.

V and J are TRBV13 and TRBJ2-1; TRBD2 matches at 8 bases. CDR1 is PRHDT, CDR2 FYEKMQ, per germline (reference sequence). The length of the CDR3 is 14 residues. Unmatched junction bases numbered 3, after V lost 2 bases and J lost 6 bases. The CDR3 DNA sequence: TGTGCCAGCAGCTTATTCGGGACTAGCAATGAGCAGTTCTTC. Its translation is CASSLFGTSNEQFF. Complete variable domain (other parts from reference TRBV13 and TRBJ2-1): AAGVIQSPRHLIKEKRETATLKCYPIPRHDTVYWYQQGPGQDPQFLISFYEKMQSDKGSIPDRFSAQQFSDYHSELNMSSLELGDSALYFCASSLFGTSNEQFFGPGTRLTVL.

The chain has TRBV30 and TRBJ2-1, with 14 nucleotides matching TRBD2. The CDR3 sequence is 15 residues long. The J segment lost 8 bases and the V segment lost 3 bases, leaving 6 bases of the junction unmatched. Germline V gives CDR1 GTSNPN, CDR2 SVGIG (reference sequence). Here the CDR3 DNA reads TGTGCCTGGAGCTTGACTAGCGGGAGGGTTGATGAGCAGTTCTTC. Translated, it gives CAWSLTSGRVDEQFF.

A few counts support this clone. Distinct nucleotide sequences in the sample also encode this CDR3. The CDR3 DNA reads TGTGCCAGCAGCTTAGCGGGGCTGTCCACAGATACGCAGTATTTT. It is translated as CASSLAGLSTDTQYF. The chain carries TRBV7-2 and TRBJ2-3, with D maybe TRBD1 (5 bases). Germline V gene sequence: CDR1 SGHTA, CDR2 FQGNSA. V lost 0 bases, J lost 2 bases, and 9 bases lay in between. The CDR3 consists of 15 residues.

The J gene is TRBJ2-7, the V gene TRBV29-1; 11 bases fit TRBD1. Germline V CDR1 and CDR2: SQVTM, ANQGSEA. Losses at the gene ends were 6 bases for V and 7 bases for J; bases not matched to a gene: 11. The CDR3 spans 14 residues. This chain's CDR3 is CSVRLDRGRWEQYF. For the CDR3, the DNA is TGCAGCGTAAGATTGGACAGGGGGCGTTGGGAGCAGTACTTC.

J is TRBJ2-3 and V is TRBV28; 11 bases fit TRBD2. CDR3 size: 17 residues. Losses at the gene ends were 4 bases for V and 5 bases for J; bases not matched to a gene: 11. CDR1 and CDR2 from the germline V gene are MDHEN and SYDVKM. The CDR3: CASSSPLLAGEGDTQYF. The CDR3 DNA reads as TGTGCCAGCAGTTCCCCGTTACTAGCGGGAGAGGGAGATACGCAGTATTTT.

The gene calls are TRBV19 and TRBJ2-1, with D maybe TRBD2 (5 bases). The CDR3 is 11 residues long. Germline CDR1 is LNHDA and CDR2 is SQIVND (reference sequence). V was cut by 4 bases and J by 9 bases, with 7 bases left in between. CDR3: CASSSGFEQFF. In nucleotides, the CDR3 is TGTGCCAGTAGTAGCGGGTTTGAGCAGTTCTTC.

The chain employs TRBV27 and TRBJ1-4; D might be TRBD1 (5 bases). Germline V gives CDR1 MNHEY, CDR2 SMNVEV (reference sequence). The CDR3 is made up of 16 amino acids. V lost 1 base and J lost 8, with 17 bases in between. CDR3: CASSLFPGRDEEKLFF. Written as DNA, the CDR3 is TGTGCCAGCAGTTTATTCCCGGGCAGGGATGAGGAAAAACTGTTTTTT.